The 21 T cell receptor beta chains listed next were all sequenced from one sample in a study of cytomegalovirus exposure and HLA in healthy donors. It was with 60 Vbeta and 13 Jbeta primers that the PCR ran. Here immunoSEQ multiplex PCR was the method, and the copy in TCRdb shows in-frame clones only, minus some. This sample lists tens of thousands of clones; its ten largest clones have approximately 6.2%. The sequenced sample consisted of PBMCs. The receptors were gathered from a man aged 30-40 years in good health and CMV-seronegative.

This rearrangement joins TRBV6-1 to TRBJ1-4; D gene unclear. V lost 3 bases, J lost 8 bases, and 10 bases lay in between. This CDR3 region has 13 residues. Per the germline V gene, CDR1 is MNHNS and CDR2 is SASEGT. The CDR3 loop reads CASSETKTEKLFF. The DNA of the CDR3 is TGTGCCAGCAGTGAGACAAAGACCGAAAAACTGTTTTTT.

The CDR3 DNA sequence: TGTGCCAGTAGTCCGCGATCAGGGGATCGCAATCAGCCCCAGCATTTT. Translation: CASSPRSGDRNQPQHF. The chain carries TRBV19 and TRBJ1-5, with D perhaps matching TRBD1 (6 bases). Germline-derived CDR1 and CDR2 are LNHDA and SQIVND (reference sequence). The ends were cut back, 5 bases at V and 2 bases at J, with 16 bases in the middle. The CDR3 length is 16 residues. The full variable domain, its missing parts supplied by reference TRBV19 and TRBJ1-5, is DGGITQSPKYLFRKEGQNVTLSCEQNLNHDAMYWYRQDPGQGLRLIYYSQIVNDFQKGDIAEGYSVSREKKESFPLTVTSAQKNPTAFYLCASSPRSGDRNQPQHFGDGTRLSIL.

V and J are TRBV27 and TRBJ2-1; 7 nucleotides align to TRBD1. The germline V gene has CDR1 MNHEY and CDR2 SMNVEV (reference sequence). This CDR3 comprises 16 residues. The V segment lost 2 bases and the J segment 3 bases; nucleotides outside the gene matches: 7. For the CDR3, the DNA is TGTGCCAGCAGTTTAACCGCCGGGACAGTCTACAATGAGCAGTTCTTC. Its translation is CASSLTAGTVYNEQFF.

J is TRBJ1-3 and V is TRBV18; D is unclear. The CDR3 consists of 13 residues. Trimming stripped 2 bases from V and 7 bases from J, with 9 bases between. Germline-derived CDR1 and CDR2 are KGHSH and LQKENI. The DNA for the CDR3 is TGTGCCAGCTCACCAAACACAATGAACACCATATATTTT. Translated, it gives CASSPNTMNTIYF.

V and J are TRBV25-1 and TRBJ1-2; 7 nucleotides line up with TRBD1. The germline CDR1 and CDR2 sequences are MGHDK and SYGVNS. The CDR3 contains 13 residues. After removal of 4 bases from V and 8 bases from J, the junction contained 7 bases not matched to a gene. The CDR3 loop is CASSGPTGSGYTF. In DNA, the CDR3 is TGTGCCAGCAGTGGACCGACAGGGAGCGGCTACACCTTC.

This chain links TRBV2 with TRBJ1-1, with D possibly matching TRBD1 (6 bases). Between the trimmed V and J ends, which lost 8 bases and 4 bases, there was a span of 17 bases. CDR3 length equals 14 residues. Germline lookup yields CDR1 SNHLY and CDR2 FYNNEI. CDR3 loop: CASSPEGGLTEAFF. CDR3 sequence (DNA): TGTGCCAGCTCCCCTGAGGGGGGGCTCACTGAAGCTTTCTTT. The whole variable domain, remainder taken from reference TRBV2 and TRBJ1-1, is EPEVTQTPSHQVTQMGQEVILRCVPISNHLYFYWYRQILGQKVEFLVSFYNNEISEKSEIFDDQFSVERPDGSNFTLKIRSTKLEDSAMYFCASSPEGGLTEAFFGQGTRLTVV.

The genes are TRBV10-3 and TRBJ1-5; D is unclear. The CDR3 is 13 amino acids. Germline V gene sequence: CDR1 ENHRY, CDR2 SYGVKD. Trimming removed 5 bases from V and 7 bases from J, with 12 bases in between. In DNA form, the CDR3 reads TGTGCCATCAGTTGGGGAAGGGAGCAGCCCCAGCATTTT. It yields the protein CAISWGREQPQHF.

The chain recombines TRBV18 with TRBJ1-6; weak D call: TRBD1 (6 bases). The ends were cut back, 6 bases at V and 7 bases at J, with 16 bases in the middle. Germline V CDR1 and CDR2: KGHSH, LQKENI. CDR3 length: 15 amino acids. CDR3 loop: CASSPEGHTNSPLHF. CDR3 sequence (DNA): TGTGCCAGCTCCCCAGAGGGACACACAAATTCACCCCTCCACTTT.

This chain links TRBV6-1 with TRBJ2-1, with TRBD2 matching over 14 bases. The trim removed 2 bases at V and 6 bases at J, leaving 3 bases unmatched. Per germline, CDR1 MNHNS and CDR2 SASEGT. This CDR3 spans 16 amino acids. Here the CDR3 reads CASSEPGLAGGNEQFF. DNA for the CDR3: TGTGCCAGCAGTGAACCTGGACTAGCGGGAGGCAATGAGCAGTTCTTC.

CDR3 in amino acids: CASSLTDLYNQPQHF. DNA for the CDR3: TGTGCCAGCAGCTTAACAGACCTGTACAATCAGCCCCAGCATTTT. The chain links TRBV5-5 to TRBJ1-5; D is unresolved. Germline assignment: CDR1 SGHKS and CDR2 YYEKEE (reference sequence). Trimming shortened V by 2 bases and J by 3 bases, and 12 bases separated the two germline ends. CDR3 length equals 15 residues.

This sequence joins TRBV2 and TRBJ2-5, with 12 bases lining up with TRBD1. J gave up 5 bases and V 6 bases, and 10 bases lay outside the gene matches. The CDR3 has 16 amino acids. The germline gives CDR1 SNHLY, CDR2 FYNNEI. CDR3 nucleotide sequence: TGTGCCAGCAGCCCGGGACAGGGGGCGCTTTGGGAGACCCAGTACTTC. Its protein product is CASSPGQGALWETQYF.

As regards this clone: Distinct nucleotide sequences in the sample also encode this CDR3. The DNA of the CDR3 is TGTGCCAGTCAGGCAGGGGAGCTGTTTTTT. Its translation: CASQAGELFF. The chain is built from TRBV7-9 and TRBJ2-2; D is uncertain. Trimming shortened V by 9 bases and J by 8 bases, and 7 bases separated the two germline ends. Germline V gene data show CDR1 as SEHNR and CDR2 as FQNEAQ (reference sequence). CDR3 length equals 10 residues.

The chain joins TRBV7-9 to TRBJ2-5; 10 bases line up with TRBD1. After removal of 5 bases from V and 1 base from J, the junction contained 10 bases not matched to a gene. Germline CDR1 and CDR2: SEHNR and FQNEAQ (reference sequence). The CDR3 has 17 residues. The CDR3 DNA reads as TGTGCCAGCAGCGTGATTCCGGGACAGGGGTCCCAAGAGACCCAGTACTTC. It is translated as CASSVIPGQGSQETQYF. The variable domain in full, with the rest retrieved from reference TRBV7-9 and TRBJ2-5, is DTGVSQNPRHKITKRGQNVTFRCDPISEHNRLYWYRQTLGQGPEFLTYFQNEAQLEKSRLLSDRFSAERPKGSFSTLEIQRTEQGDSAMYLCASSVIPGQGSQETQYFGPGTRLLVL.

This chain links TRBV29-1 with TRBJ2-3, with 11 bases aligning to TRBD2. Germline values: CDR1 SQVTM, CDR2 ANQGSEA. The CDR3 runs 16 residues. With V trimmed by 1 base and J by 0 bases, 3 bases remained unmatched. CDR3 sequence reads: CSVEGLAGPSTDTQYF. The CDR3 DNA reads as TGCAGCGTTGAAGGACTAGCGGGACCAAGCACAGATACGCAGTATTTT.

The rearrangement joins TRBV15 to TRBJ2-7, with 8 bases that match TRBD2. Germline loops: CDR1 LNHNV, CDR2 YYDKDF (reference sequence). This CDR3 is built from 15 residues. V was clipped by 5 bases and J by 3 bases; unmatched bases: 9. DNA for the CDR3: TGTGCCACCAGCTTACCGGGACTAGGGAGCTACGAGCAGTACTTC. Translating it yields CATSLPGLGSYEQYF.

The chain carries TRBV5-1 and TRBJ2-7; D unresolved. The length of the CDR3 is 12 residues. CDR1 is SGHRS and CDR2 is YFSETQ in the germline V gene. Trimming pared 2 bases from V and 5 bases from J, leaving 8 bases between. The CDR3 region has the DNA TGCGCCAGCAGCTTCGTAGAGAACGAGCAGTACTTC. Its protein product is CASSFVENEQYF.

This chain connects TRBV6-1 to TRBJ2-7; 12 nucleotides align to TRBD1. Trimming took 4 bases from V and 6 from J; bases not matched to a gene: 10. The CDR3 consists of 16 residues. Germline V gene lookup returns CDR1 MNHNS and CDR2 SASEGT. CDR3 coding DNA: TGTGCCAGCAGTGGAAGCGGGACAGGGGGCTACGTCGAGCAGTACTTC. This sequence encodes CASSGSGTGGYVEQYF.

The J gene is TRBJ2-5, the V gene TRBV5-8; 11 positions agree with TRBD2. Per germline, CDR1 SGHTS and CDR2 YDEGEE. The CDR3 has 19 amino acids. The J segment lost 2 bases and the V segment lost 1 base, leaving 13 bases of the junction unmatched. The CDR3 region has the DNA TGTGCCAGCAGCTTGATGTTGTCTAGCGGGGGGTCCCAGCAAGAGACCCAGTACTTC. This sequence encodes CASSLMLSSGGSQQETQYF.

The chain employs TRBV14 and TRBJ2-5; TRBD2 might be the D (5 bases). CDR3 length: 14 amino acids. Germline CDR1 reads SGHDN; CDR2 reads FVKESK. The V end lost 0 bases, the J end lost 5 bases, and 10 bases lay between the germline ends. The CDR3 protein is CASSQESSRETQYF. The CDR3, as DNA: TGTGCCAGCAGCCAAGAGTCTAGCAGGGAGACCCAGTACTTC.

The chain joins TRBV5-5 to TRBJ1-5; 11 bases are a match to TRBD1. CDR1 is SGHKS, CDR2 YYEKEE, per germline (reference sequence). The junction had 8 bases not matched to a gene; V was cut back by 2 bases and J by 4 bases. The CDR3 loop spans 17 amino acids. In nucleotides, the CDR3 is TGTGCCAGCAGCTTTTCACCCGGGACAGGGGGTAATCAGCCCCAGCATTTT. It specifies CASSFSPGTGGNQPQHF.

V gene TRBV5-5 combines with J gene TRBJ2-7; 8 bases match TRBD1. Trimming at V came to 3 bases and at J to 4 bases, leaving 15 bases not matched to a gene. Per germline, CDR1 SGHKS and CDR2 YYEKEE (reference sequence). The CDR3 spans 17 residues. The CDR3 DNA reads as TGTGCCAGCAGCTCCAACACGGCAGGGGGCGGTGGGTACGAGCAGTACTTC. This encodes CASSSNTAGGGGYEQYF.